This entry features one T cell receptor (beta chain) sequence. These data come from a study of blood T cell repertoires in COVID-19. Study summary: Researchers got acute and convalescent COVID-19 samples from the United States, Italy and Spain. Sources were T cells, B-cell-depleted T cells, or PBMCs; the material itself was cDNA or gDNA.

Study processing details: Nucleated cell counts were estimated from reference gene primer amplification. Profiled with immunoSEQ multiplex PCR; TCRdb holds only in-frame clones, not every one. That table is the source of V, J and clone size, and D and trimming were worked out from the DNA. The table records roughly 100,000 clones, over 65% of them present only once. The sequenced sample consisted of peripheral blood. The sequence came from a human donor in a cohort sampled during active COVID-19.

The CDR3, as DNA: TGCGCCAGCAGCCAAGGGGGGGATCGACGGCTAGCCAAAAACATTCAGTACTTC. Protein sequence: CASSQGGDRRLAKNIQYF. V usage is TRBV4-1 and J usage is TRBJ2-4; the D gene is possibly TRBD2 (6 bases). The germline gives CDR1 MGHRA, CDR2 YSYEKL. Between the trimmed V and J ends, which lost 1 base and 0 bases, there was a span of 16 bases. The CDR3 loop spans 18 amino acids.